This T cell receptor (beta chain) came from a study of blood T cell repertoires in COVID-19. Looking at the study overall: The cDNA or gDNA used as material had been derived from T cells, B-cell-depleted T cells, or PBMCs.

Participant age was roughly 18 to 90 years, and participants resided in roughly 25 US areas. Among Cohort 3 donors, those recovered had two negative PCRs, clearance, or symptom resolution. The CDR3 is 15 amino acids. Germline-derived CDR1 and CDR2 are SGHRS and YFSETQ. V lost 4 bases, J lost 4 bases, and 9 bases stayed unmatched. The table came from immunoSEQ multiplex PCR; TCRdb's copy has only in-frame clones and leaves some out. The table has approximately 400,000 clones, 88% seen once. The receptor was isolated from a woman younger than 35 who had recovered from COVID-19. Material for sequencing was PBMCs or T cells enriched from blood (not recorded which). The chain links TRBV5-1 to TRBJ2-5; 8 positions match TRBD2. CDR3 coding DNA: TGCGCCAGCAGCCTGGCGGGGGGTGGTGCAGAGACCCAGTACTTC. Encoded protein: CASSLAGGGAETQYF. Full variable domain (rest looked up from reference TRBV5-1 and TRBJ2-5): KAGVTQTPRYLIKTRGQQVTLSCSPISGHRSVSWYQQTPGQGLQFLFEYFSETQRNKGNFPGRFSGRQFSNSRSEMNVSTLELGDSALYLCASSLAGGGAETQYFGPGTRLLVL.